This T cell receptor (beta chain) was sequenced in a study of regulatory T cells in long-lasting Graves disease. The study's findings and limits: TRBV28, TRBJ1-2 and TRBJ2-5 were segments that persistent disease favored. Persistent patients had a count of shared public clonotypes (under 3,000) that exceeded that of new patients (about 870).

Arm-PCR of CDR3 regions with iRepertoire HTBI primers generated TCR beta libraries. TCRdb fed the multiplex PCR reads into MiXCR, producing one record per CDR3 protein. The sample records about 540,000 distinct CDR3 sequences, 13% being singletons. Time point reported: newly diagnosed GD, antithyroid drugs for less than 3 months. The authors made the TCR library using RNA they extracted from PBMCs. The CDR3 spans 15 residues. V trimming: 2 bases; J trimming: 4 bases; junction bases outside the gene matches: 4. Germline V CDR1 and CDR2: KGHSH, LQKENI. Concerning this clonotype: Its antigen is as yet unknown.

The data also belong to a second study, concerning T cells in Graves' hyperthyroidism and ophthalmopathy.

The receptor comes from a man younger than 45 with Graves disease. The chain recombines TRBV18 with TRBJ2-2; the match to TRBD1 covers 7 bases. Material: peripheral blood mononuclear cells (PBMCs), obtained at new diagnosis, from a patient treated with antithyroid drugs. The CDR3 region has the DNA TGTGCCAGCTCACCAGATACAGGGGCCACCGGGGAGCTGTTTTTT. This gives the protein CASSPDTGATGELFF.